This entry concerns a single T cell receptor beta chain. The data derive from a study of blood T cell repertoires in COVID-19. The overall study: Either two negative PCRs, clearance, or symptom resolution qualified Cohort 3 donors as recovered. Nucleic acid was either cDNA or gDNA, and it came from T cells, B-cell-depleted T cells, or PBMCs. COVID-19 samples collected from the United States, Italy and Spain covered acute and convalescent phases.

Under the authors' procedure: Nucleated cell number was recorded as an estimate derived from reference gene primer amplification. The protocol was immunoSEQ multiplex PCR, while the TCRdb copy is restricted to in-frame clones and leaves out a portion. V, J and clone size derive from that table, while D and trimming were established from the DNA sequence. Here the sample spans roughly 230,000 clones, roughly 91% being singletons. The sample taken for sequencing was PBMCs or T cells enriched from blood (not recorded which). This clonotype was sampled from a man aged 25 to 40 in a cohort exposed to, infected with or recovered from COVID-19 (not recorded which).

Here the CDR3 reads CASSWTSDINEQFF. CDR3 in DNA: TGTGCCAGCAGCTGGACTAGCGATATCAATGAGCAGTTCTTC. This sequence joins TRBV6-5 and TRBJ2-1, with 9 nucleotides matching TRBD2. Germline CDR1 and CDR2: MNHEY and SVGAGI. The CDR3 is 14 residues long. V was pared by 6 bases and J by 6 bases, with 6 bases of the junction left unmatched.